Listed here are 31 T cell receptor beta chains from one sample, sequenced in a study of blood T cell repertoires in COVID-19. Clones were sequenced by immunoSEQ multiplex PCR, and TCRdb holds only the in-frame ones, with some missing. The sample records roughly 670,000 clones, approximately 90% being singletons. The sequenced material came from peripheral blood. These receptors were obtained from a young woman with acute or convalescent COVID-19.

The V call is TRBV5-6, the J call TRBJ2-1; D is uncertain. V was clipped by 3 bases and J by 3 bases, with 16 bases between them. The CDR3 sequence is 16 residues long. The germline CDR1 and CDR2 sequences are SGHDT and YYEEEE. CDR3 residues: CASSWVVEAYYNEQFF. CDR3 in DNA: TGTGCCAGCAGCTGGGTGGTTGAGGCCTACTACAATGAGCAGTTCTTC.

This clone is a singleton in its sample. J is TRBJ1-1 and V is TRBV3-1 (or the pseudogene TRBV3-2); D gene uncertain. V was pared by 0 bases and J by 8 bases, with 10 bases between. From germline, CDR1 is LGHDT and CDR2 YNNKEL (reference sequence). The CDR3 has 13 amino acids. Written as DNA, the CDR3 is TGTGCCAGCAGCCAAGATAGCGGGGAGGAAGCTTTCTTT. Its translation is CASSQDSGEEAFF.

V usage is TRBV29-1 and J usage is TRBJ2-7, with D unresolved. The V end lost 5 bases, the J end lost 2 bases, and 10 bases lay between the germline ends. Per germline, CDR1 SQVTM and CDR2 ANQGSEA. The CDR3 is 12 amino acids. CDR3: CSVRVAAYEQYF. CDR3 bases: TGCAGCGTTCGGGTGGCAGCCTACGAGCAGTACTTC.

The V and J genes are TRBV11-2 and TRBJ2-5; TRBD1 matches 7 bases. The V gene's germline CDR1 is SGHAT and CDR2 FQNNGV. V lost 3 bases and J lost 1; bases outside the gene matches: 8. The CDR3 spans 16 residues. CDR3 coding DNA: TGTGCCAGCAGCTTGGGACAGTTACGAATCCAAGAGACCCAGTACTTC. Protein sequence: CASSLGQLRIQETQYF. The variable domain in full, with the rest retrieved from reference TRBV11-2 and TRBJ2-5, is EAGVAQSPRYKIIEKRQSVAFWCNPISGHATLYWYQQILGQGPKLLIQFQNNGVVDDSQLPKDRFSAERLKGVDSTLKIQPAKLEDSAVYLCASSLGQLRIQETQYFGPGTRLLVL.

The chain is built from TRBV3-1 (or the pseudogene TRBV3-2) and TRBJ1-2; the D gene is possibly TRBD1 (5 bases). Germline CDR1 LGHDT, CDR2 YNNKEL (reference sequence). This CDR3 is 15 amino acids long. V dropped 0 bases and J dropped 5 bases, with 13 bases sitting between them. The CDR3 region is CASSQDFTGHYGYTF. For the CDR3, the DNA is TGTGCCAGCAGCCAAGATTTTACAGGCCATTATGGCTACACCTTC.

The rearrangement links TRBV18 to TRBJ1-1, with a weak D call TRBD1 (5 bases). V dropped 5 bases and J dropped 5 bases, with 15 bases sitting between them. The germline CDR1 and CDR2 sequences are KGHSH and LQKENI. The CDR3 has 14 residues. CDR3 in amino acids: CASSYSSGNTEAFF. CDR3 nucleotide sequence: TGTGCCAGCTCATACTCATCAGGGAATACTGAAGCTTTCTTT.

V and J are TRBV6-5 and TRBJ2-5; 10 nucleotides match TRBD1. Germline-derived CDR1 and CDR2 are MNHEY and SVGAGI. The CDR3 totals 14 residues. V gave up 11 bases and J gave up 6 bases; unmatched junction bases: 12. In DNA form, the CDR3 reads TGTGCCTGTTTAACCGGGACAGGGGCCCAGACCCAGTACTTC. Amino acid sequence: CACLTGTGAQTQYF.

This clone was detected a few times. Here the CDR3 DNA reads TGCGCCAGCAGTCCGGTTAACACCGGGGAGCTGTTTTTT. It codes for CASSPVNTGELFF. The rearrangement uses TRBV10-1 and TRBJ2-2; D unclear. The CDR3 runs to 13 residues. V was pared by 5 bases and J by 2 bases, with 6 bases between. The germline V gene encodes CDR1 WNHNN and CDR2 SYGVQD (reference sequence).

The rearrangement uses TRBV15 and TRBJ2-3; D may be TRBD2 (5 bases). This CDR3 spans 17 amino acids. V gave up 5 bases and J gave up 3 bases, with 21 bases separating them. Per the germline V gene, CDR1 is LNHNV and CDR2 is YYDKDF (reference sequence). CDR3 DNA: TGTGCCACCAGCCGGAAGGTTGGAGGAAGGCCTACAGATACGCAGTATTTT. Translating gives CATSRKVGGRPTDTQYF.

This sequence joins TRBV20-1 and TRBJ2-1; 7 nucleotides match TRBD2. The CDR3 has 17 amino acids. Trimming at V came to 3 bases and at J to 5 bases, leaving 16 bases not matched to a gene. CDR1 and CDR2 (germline): DFQATT, SNEGSKA (reference sequence). CDR3 nucleotide sequence: TGCAGTGCTAGTGACTGGACTGGCGGGGGTAAGAACAATGAGCAGTTCTTC. Protein: CSASDWTGGGKNNEQFF.

This clone has a single count. The V gene is TRBV7-2, the J gene TRBJ1-2, with D perhaps TRBD1 (6 bases). This CDR3 is built from 14 residues. The germline V and J ends were trimmed by 4 bases and 4 bases, with 13 bases remaining between them. The V gene's germline CDR1 is SGHTA and CDR2 FQGNSA. This CDR3 is CASSYDRFSYGYTF. Here the CDR3 DNA reads TGTGCCAGCAGCTACGACAGGTTTAGCTATGGCTACACCTTC.

CDR3 loop: CAIPREDRGSSQPQHF. DNA for the CDR3: TGTGCCATCCCTAGGGAGGACAGGGGTTCGAGTCAGCCCCAGCATTTT. The chain links TRBV27 to TRBJ1-5; 9 bases line up with TRBD1. Trimming removed 10 bases from V and 6 bases from J; junction bases left unmatched: 16. Per germline, CDR1 MNHEY and CDR2 SMNVEV (reference sequence). There are 16 residues in the CDR3.

The V and J genes are TRBV28 and TRBJ1-5; 7 nucleotides match TRBD1. The CDR3 covers 14 residues. Germline V CDR1 and CDR2: MDHEN, SYDVKM. V lost 6 bases to trimming and J lost 6 bases; unmatched junction nucleotides: 8. CDR3 sequence reads: CASRPDRVSQPQHF. The CDR3 DNA sequence: TGTGCCAGCAGGCCCGACAGGGTCAGTCAGCCCCAGCATTTT.

This clone was found once. The rearrangement joins TRBV3-1 (or the pseudogene TRBV3-2) to TRBJ1-1, with D maybe TRBD1 (6 bases). From germline, CDR1 is LGHDT and CDR2 YNNKEL (reference sequence). Trimming left V 8 bases short and J 2 bases short, with 15 bases between. The CDR3 length is 14 residues. The CDR3 here is CASAPTGFNTEAFF. The CDR3 DNA reads as TGTGCCAGCGCCCCGACAGGTTTTAACACTGAAGCTTTCTTT.

A word on this clone: Different DNA sequences within this sample yield the same CDR3. The rearrangement uses TRBV7-9 and TRBJ1-1; no clear D gene. CDR1 is SEHNR and CDR2 is FQNEAQ in the germline V gene (reference sequence). This CDR3 comprises 12 residues. The germline V and J ends were trimmed by 1 base and 4 bases, with 4 bases remaining between them. CDR3 in DNA: TGTGCCAGCAGCTTAGGTCGCACTGAAGCTTTCTTT. Its protein product is CASSLGRTEAFF. Complete variable domain (other parts from reference TRBV7-9 and TRBJ1-1): DTGVSQNPRHKITKRGQNVTFRCDPISEHNRLYWYRQTLGQGPEFLTYFQNEAQLEKSRLLSDRFSAERPKGSFSTLEIQRTEQGDSAMYLCASSLGRTEAFFGQGTRLTVV.

The chain carries TRBV9 and TRBJ1-3; D is undetermined. Trimming left V 4 bases short and J 4 bases short, with 15 bases between. The V gene's germline CDR1 is SGDLS and CDR2 YYNGEE. The CDR3 is made up of 15 amino acids. The CDR3 loop reads CASSPDGRYGNTIYF. The CDR3 coding sequence is TGTGCCAGCAGCCCCGACGGGAGGTACGGAAACACCATATATTTT.

The chain links TRBV11-3 to TRBJ2-1; 11 nucleotides agree with TRBD2. V lost 3 bases, J lost 4 bases, and 2 bases stayed unmatched. From germline, CDR1 is SGHNT and CDR2 YENEEA. The CDR3 has 15 amino acids. CDR3 bases: TGTGCCAGCAGCTTGCGACTAGCGGGGTACAATGAGCAGTTCTTC. Translating gives CASSLRLAGYNEQFF.

This chain uses TRBV27 with TRBJ2-6; D might be TRBD1 (5 bases). There are 15 residues in the CDR3. Germline V gene sequence: CDR1 MNHEY, CDR2 SMNVEV (reference sequence). The ends were cut back, 3 bases at V and 2 bases at J, with 8 bases in the middle. The CDR3 region has the DNA TGTGCCAGCAGTTTGGGCAGGGCTGGGGCCAACGTCCTGACTTTC. Translation gives CASSLGRAGANVLTF.

V is TRBV4-2 and J is TRBJ2-3, with 14 bases fitting TRBD2. CDR1 is LGHNA and CDR2 is YNFKEQ in the germline V gene. CDR3 size: 16 residues. After removal of 4 bases from V and 6 bases from J, the junction contained 6 bases not matched to a gene. Here the CDR3 reads CASSPRLAGGQDTQYF. For the CDR3, the DNA is TGTGCCAGCAGCCCTCGACTAGCGGGGGGGCAGGATACGCAGTATTTT.

V and J are TRBV5-4 and TRBJ2-7, with 9 bases fitting TRBD2. Germline-derived CDR1 and CDR2 are SGHNT and YYREEE (reference sequence). The CDR3 covers 17 residues. V dropped 6 bases and J dropped 4; count of bases not matched to a gene: 17. The DNA for the CDR3 is TGTGCCAGCATCATCGACCGGGGACTAGCTATATCGTACGAGCAGTACTTC. It specifies CASIIDRGLAISYEQYF. Combining the CDR3 with reference TRBV5-4 and TRBJ2-7 gives the whole variable domain ETGVTQSPTHLIKTRGQQVTLRCSSQSGHNTVSWYQQALGQGPQFIFQYYREEENGRGNFPPRFSGLQFPNYSSELNVNALELDDSALYLCASIIDRGLAISYEQYFGPGTRLTVT.

DNA of the CDR3: TGTGCCAGCAGCCAAGAAGTCTCCCGGAACACCATATATTTT. Translating it yields CASSQEVSRNTIYF. The chain uses TRBV3-1 (or the pseudogene TRBV3-2) and TRBJ1-3; D call uncertain. The germline gives CDR1 LGHDT, CDR2 YNNKEL (reference sequence). This CDR3 contains 14 residues. V lost 0 bases and J 7 bases, leaving 10 bases between the germline ends.

The chain uses TRBV24-1 and TRBJ2-1; D uncertain. CDR3 length: 18 residues. With 0 bases removed from V and 0 bases from J, the gap between germline ends came to 14 bases. CDR1 and CDR2 (germline): KGHDR, SFDVKD. The CDR3 DNA is TGTGCCACCAGTGATTTGCCGAGAGGCCTAAGCTCCTACAATGAGCAGTTCTTC. Protein: CATSDLPRGLSSYNEQFF.

V gene TRBV18 combines with J gene TRBJ1-1; D is undetermined. The V end lost 5 bases, the J end lost 4 bases, and 14 bases lay between the germline ends. The V gene's germline CDR1 is KGHSH and CDR2 LQKENI. The CDR3 extends over 14 amino acids. The CDR3 region has the DNA TGTGCCAGCTCATCACAACAAGATGGCACTGAAGCTTTCTTT. Its translation is CASSSQQDGTEAFF.

The J gene is TRBJ2-7, the V gene TRBV28, with 9 bases that match TRBD1. Germline loops: CDR1 MDHEN, CDR2 SYDVKM. The CDR3 runs to 14 residues. J was trimmed by 5 bases and V by 5 bases; bases with no gene match: 7. The CDR3 loop reads CASSPGQGVHEQYF. CDR3 DNA: TGTGCCAGCAGTCCGGGACAGGGCGTTCACGAGCAGTACTTC.

The chain joins TRBV7-5 to TRBJ1-4; TRBD1 was called by the table and not checked on the DNA. TRBV7-5 is labeled a pseudogene. This CDR3 region has 20 residues. CDR3 residues: CARAFPHMLLTGWPNEKLFF. The CDR3, as DNA: TGTGCCAGAGCATTTCCCCATATGCTGTTGACAGGGTGGCCTAATGAAAAACTGTTTTTT.

V gene TRBV6-5 combines with J gene TRBJ2-5; TRBD2 aligns across 10 bases. Germline trimming cut 5 bases from V and 5 bases from J; bases unmatched to any gene: 8. The germline V gene encodes CDR1 MNHEY and CDR2 SVGAGI. There are 15 residues in the CDR3. This chain's CDR3 is CASSKSGGAYETQYF. DNA of the CDR3: TGTGCCAGCAGTAAAAGCGGGGGGGCTTATGAGACCCAGTACTTC.

This chain uses TRBV18 with TRBJ1-5; 7 nucleotides match TRBD1. Per germline, CDR1 KGHSH and CDR2 LQKENI. This CDR3 has 14 residues. With 3 bases clipped from V and 5 bases from J, the junction kept 4 bases outside the gene matches. The CDR3 sequence is CASSPDREDQPQHF. CDR3 in DNA: TGTGCCAGCTCACCCGACAGGGAAGATCAGCCCCAGCATTTT.

The V gene is TRBV4-3, the J gene TRBJ1-3; D may be TRBD1 (5 bases). The ends were cut back, 0 bases at V and 8 bases at J, with 14 bases in the middle. The CDR3 consists of 15 residues. The germline V gene encodes CDR1 LGHNA and CDR2 YSLEER. Here the CDR3 reads CASSQEGGEGHTIYF. In DNA, the CDR3 is TGCGCCAGCAGCCAAGAGGGGGGGGAAGGCCACACCATATATTTT.

This sequence joins TRBV2 and TRBJ1-1; TRBD1 aligns across 7 bases. The CDR3 is 15 residues long. In germline, CDR1 is SNHLY, CDR2 FYNNEI. Germline trimming cut 3 bases from V and 8 bases from J; bases unmatched to any gene: 12. The CDR3 DNA reads TGTGCCAGCAGTGAGCCCGGGACAGCTTTCCAGGAAGCTTTCTTT. Protein sequence: CASSEPGTAFQEAFF.

The rearrangement uses TRBV19 and TRBJ2-1, with a weak D call TRBD2 (6 bases). With 7 bases removed from V and 4 bases from J, the gap between germline ends came to 17 bases. The CDR3 consists of 15 residues. Germline V gives CDR1 LNHDA, CDR2 SQIVND (reference sequence). The CDR3 loop is CASTRGGGSYNEQFF. DNA of the CDR3: TGTGCCAGTACCCGTGGTGGGGGGTCTTACAATGAGCAGTTCTTC.

V gene TRBV28 combines with J gene TRBJ1-1; D unclear. V was trimmed by 6 bases and J by 3 bases, leaving 11 bases between them. The germline V gene encodes CDR1 MDHEN and CDR2 SYDVKM. The CDR3 spans 13 residues. Here the CDR3 DNA reads TGTGCCAGCAGCCCAATAGAGGACACTGAAGCTTTCTTT. This gives the protein CASSPIEDTEAFF.